This entry lists 17 T cell receptor beta chains sequenced from one sample in a study of blood T cell repertoires in COVID-19. This table comes from immunoSEQ multiplex PCR, and its TCRdb copy is limited to in-frame clones, with some not included. The data hold about 220,000 clones, with more than 65% observed a single time. Material: peripheral blood. The receptors here all came from a man aged 45-65 years with active or convalescent COVID-19.

This clone has a handful of counts. The CDR3: CASKAGMSSYNEQFF. The CDR3 coding sequence is TGTGCCAGCAAGGCGGGCATGAGCTCCTACAATGAGCAGTTCTTC. The chain employs TRBV28 and TRBJ2-1, with D perhaps TRBD2 (5 bases). Germline CDR1 MDHEN, CDR2 SYDVKM. The V gene lost 7 bases and the J gene lost 0 bases, with 13 bases spanning the gap. This CDR3 has 15 residues. The variable domain in full, with the rest retrieved from reference TRBV28 and TRBJ2-1, is DVKVTQSSRYLVKRTGEKVFLECVQDMDHENMFWYRQDPGLGLRLIYFSYDVKMKEKGDIPEGYSVSREKKERFSLILESASTNQTSMYLCASKAGMSSYNEQFFGPGTRLTVL.

The chain carries TRBV5-1 and TRBJ1-1, with D perhaps matching TRBD1 (5 bases). The germline V gene has CDR1 SGHRS and CDR2 YFSETQ. This CDR3 is built from 15 residues. V was trimmed by 0 bases and J by 4 bases, leaving 13 bases between them. CDR3 protein: CASSLEGRGVTEAFF. The CDR3 bases are TGCGCCAGCAGCTTGGAGGGGCGAGGTGTCACTGAAGCTTTCTTT. Together with reference TRBV5-1 and TRBJ1-1, the CDR3 gives the full variable domain: KAGVTQTPRYLIKTRGQQVTLSCSPISGHRSVSWYQQTPGQGLQFLFEYFSETQRNKGNFPGRFSGRQFSNSRSEMNVSTLELGDSALYLCASSLEGRGVTEAFFGQGTRLTVV.

The V and J genes are TRBV7-2 and TRBJ1-1, with D possibly TRBD1 on 5 matching bases. The ends were cut back, 3 bases at V and 4 bases at J, with 21 bases in the middle. The CDR3 is made up of 17 amino acids. The germline CDR1 and CDR2 sequences are SGHTA and FQGNSA. The CDR3 reads CASSFPLSGRRGTEAFF. The CDR3 DNA reads TGTGCCAGCAGCTTTCCGTTGTCGGGGAGGAGGGGCACTGAAGCTTTCTTT.

The rearrangement joins TRBV7-2 to TRBJ2-5; D may be TRBD1 (6 bases). There are 16 residues in the CDR3. The germline V gene encodes CDR1 SGHTA and CDR2 FQGNSA. The ends were cut back, 1 base at V and 0 bases at J, with 12 bases in the middle. DNA for the CDR3: TGTGCCAGCAGCTTAGAAGGAGGACAGTACCAAGAGACCCAGTACTTC. Amino acids: CASSLEGGQYQETQYF.

The chain uses TRBV6-5 and TRBJ1-5, with a tentative D call TRBD1 (5 bases). V was clipped by 5 bases and J by 5 bases, with 16 bases between them. CDR1 MNHEY and CDR2 SVGAGI come from the germline V gene. The CDR3 runs to 15 residues. This CDR3 is CASSPRPAGDQPQHF. CDR3 nucleotide sequence: TGTGCCAGCAGTCCTAGACCGGCGGGGGATCAGCCCCAGCATTTT.

This rearrangement joins TRBV12-5 to TRBJ2-2; 9 bases map to TRBD1. Germline loops: CDR1 LGHNT, CDR2 FRNRAP. The CDR3 has 14 residues. After removal of 6 bases from V and 7 bases from J, the junction contained 6 bases not matched to a gene. CDR3 DNA: TGTGCTAGTGGCTTGACAGGGGGAGGCGGGGAGCTGTTTTTT. Protein: CASGLTGGGGELFF. Full variable domain (outside the CDR3, taken from reference TRBV12-5 and TRBJ2-2): DARVTQTPRHKVTEMGQEVTMRCQPILGHNTVFWYRQTMMQGLELLAYFRNRAPLDDSGMPKDRFSAEMPDATLATLKIQPSEPRDSAVYFCASGLTGGGGELFFGEGSRLTVL.

The gene calls are TRBV15 and TRBJ2-7, with D perhaps matching TRBD1 (6 bases). Germline CDR1 and CDR2: LNHNV and YYDKDF (reference sequence). V shed 1 base and J shed 0 bases, with 10 bases lying between them. CDR3 length: 15 residues. As DNA, the CDR3 is TGTGCCACCAGCAGAGCAGGGGTTTACTCCTACGAGCAGTACTTC. It specifies CATSRAGVYSYEQYF.

A few counts support this clone. This rearrangement joins TRBV7-2 to TRBJ2-2; 12 bases are shared with TRBD2. The junction had 14 bases not matched to a gene; V was cut back by 4 bases and J by 5 bases. Germline V gene sequence: CDR1 SGHTA, CDR2 FQGNSA. The CDR3 totals 19 residues. CDR3 nucleotide sequence: TGTGCCAGCAGCTCCTGGACTAGCGGGGAAAAAGCGGTAACCGGGGAGCTGTTTTTT. Encoded protein: CASSSWTSGEKAVTGELFF.

The rearrangement links TRBV6-6 to TRBJ1-4, with 7 nucleotides matching TRBD1. CDR1 MNHNY and CDR2 SVGAGI come from the germline V gene (reference sequence). The CDR3 covers 15 residues. V was pared by 5 bases and J by 6 bases, with 9 bases of the junction left unmatched. The CDR3 DNA sequence: TGTGCCAGCAGTCTAGTCTCCGGGACAGATGAAAAACTGTTTTTT. Its translation: CASSLVSGTDEKLFF.

The CDR3 nucleotides read TGTGCCAGCGACCCGGAGGGAAATTCACCCCTCCACTTT. The encoded protein is CASDPEGNSPLHF. This chain joins TRBV5-5 and TRBJ1-6; D is unclear. Trimming shortened V by 7 bases and J by 7 bases, and 12 bases separated the two germline ends. The germline CDR1 and CDR2 sequences are SGHKS and YYEKEE (reference sequence). The CDR3 loop spans 13 amino acids.

The CDR3 bases are TGTGCCAGCAGCCTGACTAGCGGGAGCTCCTACGAGCAGTACTTC. It yields the protein CASSLTSGSSYEQYF. The rearrangement uses TRBV6-5 and TRBJ2-7, with 12 positions matching TRBD2. Trimming removed 6 bases from V and 0 bases from J; junction bases left unmatched: 3. CDR1 and CDR2 (germline): MNHEY, SVGAGI. There are 15 residues in the CDR3.

On this clone: Other DNA sequences in this specimen translate into the identical CDR3. This chain joins TRBV6-5 and TRBJ1-1, with 7 bases that match TRBD1. The CDR3 is 13 amino acids. V lost 6 bases and J lost 0; bases outside the gene matches: 1. CDR1 is MNHEY, CDR2 SVGAGI, per germline. The CDR3 DNA sequence: TGTGCCAGCAGGGGACAGATGAACACTGAAGCTTTCTTT. Residues: CASRGQMNTEAFF.

The chain is built from TRBV10-3 and TRBJ2-7, with 7 nucleotides matching TRBD1. The germline CDR1 and CDR2 sequences are ENHRY and SYGVKD. CDR3 length: 12 amino acids. The CDR3 bases are TGTGCCATCAGTGAGGAGGACAGGCCTTCGTGCGTC. Residues: CAISEEDRPSCV.

The rearrangement uses TRBV4-1 and TRBJ2-7; D unresolved. The CDR3 totals 13 residues. Germline CDR1 MGHRA, CDR2 YSYEKL. The V end was cut by 1 base, the J end by 2 bases, with 6 bases between. The CDR3 is CASSQGAPYEQYF. CDR3 coding DNA: TGCGCCAGCAGCCAAGGAGCACCCTACGAGCAGTACTTC.

The CDR3 here is CASSLLTSGATDTQYF. The CDR3 DNA follows: TGTGCCAGCAGCTTGCTGACTAGCGGGGCAACAGATACGCAGTATTTT. The gene calls are TRBV13 and TRBJ2-3; 11 positions agree with TRBD2. The CDR3 covers 16 residues. Looked up from germline, CDR1 is PRHDT and CDR2 is FYEKMQ (reference sequence). After removal of 3 bases from V and 3 bases from J, the junction contained 5 bases not matched to a gene.

This rearrangement joins TRBV2 to TRBJ2-7; 7 bases align to TRBD1. Germline V gene lookup returns CDR1 SNHLY and CDR2 FYNNEI. This CDR3 comprises 14 residues. V lost 7 bases to trimming and J lost 0 bases; unmatched junction nucleotides: 6. The CDR3: CASTPGGDSYEQYF. The CDR3 DNA sequence: TGTGCCAGCACCCCAGGGGGAGACTCCTACGAGCAGTACTTC.

The rearrangement joins TRBV9 to TRBJ2-5, with D perhaps TRBD2 (6 bases). In germline, CDR1 is SGDLS, CDR2 YYNGEE. This CDR3 is built from 14 residues. Trimming took off 2 bases at V and 5 bases at J, with 13 bases between the two ends. CDR3 in amino acids: CASSVSGSGETQYF. The CDR3 region has the DNA TGTGCCAGCAGCGTTTCCGGGAGTGGGGAGACCCAGTACTTC.